This T cell receptor (beta chain) is drawn from a study of shared clonotypes between healthy human individuals. The study's findings and limits: The expectation was that sequencing depth would affect clonotype sharing among donors. Generally, naive subsets (rather than memory subsets) showed larger estimated richness.

CD8 cells classed as naive were CD45RO-negative and positively selected for CCR7, excluding terminally differentiated effector memory CD45RA+ cells. Between the trimmed V and J ends, which lost 7 bases and 2 bases, there was a span of 16 bases. The CDR3 has 15 residues. CDR1 is PRHDT and CDR2 is FYEKMQ in the germline V gene (reference sequence). A note on this clone: Its matching antigen is unknown.

Only in-frame clones appear in the TCRdb table, and some are missing; sequencing was by immunoSEQ multiplex PCR. The sample has about 2.1 million clones; just under 95% are singletons. The source material was naive CD8+ T cells from PBMCs. The chain carries TRBV13 and TRBJ2-3; the D is unclear. This TCR was sampled from a man between 18 and 35 years old in good health. Some clones in this sample may be carry-over from other donors' samples. CDR3 amino acids: CASTRSDFATDTQYF. CDR3 DNA: TGTGCCAGCACGCGGAGCGACTTTGCCACAGATACGCAGTATTTT.